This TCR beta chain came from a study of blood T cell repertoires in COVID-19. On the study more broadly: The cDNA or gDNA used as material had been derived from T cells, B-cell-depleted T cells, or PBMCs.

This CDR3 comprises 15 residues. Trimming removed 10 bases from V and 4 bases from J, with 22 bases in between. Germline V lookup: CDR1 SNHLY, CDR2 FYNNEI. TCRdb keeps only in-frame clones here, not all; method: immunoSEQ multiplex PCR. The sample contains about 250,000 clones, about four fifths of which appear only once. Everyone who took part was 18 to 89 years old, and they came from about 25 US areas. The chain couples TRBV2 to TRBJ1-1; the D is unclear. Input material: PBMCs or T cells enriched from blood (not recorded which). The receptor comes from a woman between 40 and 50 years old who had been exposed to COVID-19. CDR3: CATGGSLGGGTEAFF. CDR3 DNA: TGTGCCACCGGTGGGAGCCTGGGAGGTGGCACTGAAGCTTTCTTT.